In this sample, the clone carrying this T cell receptor (beta chain) turned up a few times. MiXCR, run by TCRdb on the RT-PCR reads, gives a single entry per CDR3 protein. Of some 520,000 distinct CDR3 sequences in the sample, 15% to 20% are singletons; the top ten hold less than 4%. The data were taken from a study of response to subunit inactivated influenza vaccine. The V and J ends lost 2 bases and 14 bases, in that order; junction bases with no gene match: 12. The CDR3 covers 15 residues. Germline lookup yields CDR1 LGHNA and CDR2 YNFKEQ. This clonotype was sampled from a man aged 45 to 70 who received an inactivated influenza vaccine. The genes are TRBV4-2 and TRBJ1-6; 7 positions agree with TRBD1. Sample: CD4+ T cells sorted from PBMCs, taken 23 to 25 months after vaccination. CDR3 protein: CASSQNKGAILALHF. The CDR3, as DNA: TGTGCCAGCAGCCAAAACAAGGGGGCGATTCTGGCCCTCCACTTT.